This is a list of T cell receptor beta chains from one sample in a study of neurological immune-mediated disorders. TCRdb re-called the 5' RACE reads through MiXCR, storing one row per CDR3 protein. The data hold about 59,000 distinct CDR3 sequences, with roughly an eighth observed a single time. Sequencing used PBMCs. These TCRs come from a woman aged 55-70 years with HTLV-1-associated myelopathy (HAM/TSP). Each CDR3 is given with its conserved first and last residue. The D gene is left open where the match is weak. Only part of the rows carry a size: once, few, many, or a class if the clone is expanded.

CDR3: CASSLLPYEQYF
DNA: TGTGCCAGCAGCCTGCTGCCCTACGAGCAGTACTTC
V: TRBV7-9
J: TRBJ2-7
D: .
size: many

CDR3: CASSSFSGRALNYQFF
DNA: TGCGCCAGCAGCTCCTTTAGCGGGAGGGCCCTCAATTATCAGTTCTTC
V: TRBV5-1
J: TRBJ2-1
D: TRBD2
size: .

CDR3: CASSLGLAVAGYTDTQYF
DNA: TGTGCCAGCAGTTTAGGACTAGCGGTGGCCGGATACACAGATACGCAGTATTTT
V: TRBV6-6
J: TRBJ2-3
D: TRBD2
size: .

CDR3: CSAREDRSYGYTF
DNA: TGCAGTGCTAGAGAGGACAGAAGCTATGGCTACACCTTC
V: TRBV20-1
J: TRBJ1-2
D: .
size: many

CDR3: CASSEAGLAGTDTQYF
DNA: TGTGCCAGCAGTGAAGCGGGACTAGCTGGCACAGATACGCAGTATTTT
V: TRBV2
J: TRBJ2-3
D: TRBD2
size: many

CDR3: CSATSSYEQYF
DNA: TGCAGTGCGACTAGCTCCTACGAGCAGTACTTC
V: TRBV20-1
J: TRBJ2-7
D: .
size: many

CDR3: CASSLLAGATYNEQFF
DNA: TGCGCCAGCAGCTTGCTAGCGGGAGCCACCTACAATGAGCAGTTCTTC
V: TRBV4-1
J: TRBJ2-1
D: TRBD2
size: many

CDR3: CASSLGTGYNSPLHF
DNA: TGCGCCAGCAGCTTGGGGACAGGGTATAATTCACCCCTCCACTTT
V: TRBV5-1
J: TRBJ1-6
D: TRBD1
size: many

CDR3: CASSLRGGDSYEQYF
DNA: TGTGCCAGCAGCTTAAGGGGGGGCGACTCCTACGAGCAGTACTTC
V: TRBV5-6
J: TRBJ2-7
D: .
size: many

CDR3: CASSPRPLIDTQYF
DNA: TGCGCAAGCAGCCCGAGGCCCCTCATAGATACGCAGTATTTT
V: TRBV5-1
J: TRBJ2-3
D: .
size: .

CDR3: CASSLLGEEQPQHF
DNA: TGTGCCAGCAGCCTCTTGGGGGAGGAGCAGCCCCAGCATTTT
V: TRBV6-5
J: TRBJ1-5
D: .
size: many

CDR3: CASSLEGAAVWNEQFF
DNA: TGCGCCAGCAGCTTGGAAGGGGCGGCAGTGTGGAATGAGCAGTTCTTC
V: TRBV5-1
J: TRBJ2-1
D: .
size: few

CDR3: CSATHTDRPRTGELFF
DNA: TGCAGTGCTACGCACACGGACAGGCCACGCACCGGGGAGCTGTTTTTT
V: TRBV20-1
J: TRBJ2-2
D: TRBD1
size: many

CDR3: CASSLQITDTQYF
DNA: TGTGCCAGCAGCTTACAGATCACAGATACGCAGTATTTT
V: TRBV7-3
J: TRBJ2-3
D: .
size: many